A single sample is the source of the 16 T cell receptor beta chains below, sequenced in a study of T-cell reconstitution after alpha-beta-depleted transplantation in children. Construction of the TCRbeta library involved unique molecular identifiers. Each CDR3 protein gets one entry after TCRdb re-called the PCR reads with MiXCR. The sample consists of about 600,000 distinct CDR3 sequences, about 10% of them appearing once. Here the sequenced sample was PBMCs from the stem cell graft donor, taken from the stem cell graft. These receptors were taken from a human donor who donated a stem cell graft to a child with acute myeloid leukemia.

This clonotype was detected only a few times. This rearrangement joins TRBV3-1 to TRBJ2-3; D ambiguous. Trimming removed 3 bases at V and 1 base at J, with 8 bases between. Germline V gene lookup returns CDR1 LGHDT and CDR2 YNNKEL (reference sequence). This CDR3 has 14 amino acids. CDR3 DNA: TGTGCCAGCAGCCAGATGGCAGGCACAGATACGCAGTATTTT. Translated, it gives CASSQMAGTDTQYF.

The chain couples TRBV20-1 to TRBJ2-1; TRBD2 might be the D (6 bases). The CDR3 totals 17 residues. Germline V gives CDR1 DFQATT, CDR2 SNEGSKA (reference sequence). V gave up 0 bases and J gave up 6 bases, with 21 bases separating them. CDR3 sequence reads: CSARDTTDYWRGNEQFF. As DNA, the CDR3 is TGCAGTGCTAGAGATACCACCGACTATTGGCGGGGCAATGAGCAGTTCTTC.

V is TRBV20-1 and J is TRBJ2-5, with 9 bases that match TRBD2. V lost 3 bases and J lost 4; bases outside the gene matches: 9. The CDR3 extends over 15 amino acids. Per the germline V gene, CDR1 is DFQATT and CDR2 is SNEGSKA (reference sequence). For the CDR3, the DNA is TGCAGTGCTAGTAGATTCGCGGGAGGGCCAGAGACCCAGTACTTC. Its translation: CSASRFAGGPETQYF.

The V call is TRBV7-2, the J call TRBJ1-1; D gene uncertain. V lost 8 bases and J lost 0, with 13 bases in between. The CDR3 spans 14 residues. CDR1 and CDR2 from the germline V gene are SGHTA and FQGNSA. Here the CDR3 DNA reads TGTGCCAGCGGGTTGGGCAGCATGAACACTGAAGCTTTCTTT. This sequence encodes CASGLGSMNTEAFF.

The V and J genes are TRBV20-1 and TRBJ2-3; D might be TRBD2 (5 bases). There are 15 residues in the CDR3. V was clipped by 5 bases and J by 0 bases, with 15 bases between them. Germline-derived CDR1 and CDR2 are DFQATT and SNEGSKA (reference sequence). The CDR3 DNA is TGCAGTGCTGGGCGGGCTGATCGGAGCACAGATACGCAGTATTTT. This codes for CSAGRADRSTDTQYF.

Ten or more counts support this clonotype. The V gene is TRBV9, the J gene TRBJ2-6, with TRBD1 matching over 9 bases. V lost 4 bases and J lost 0; bases outside the gene matches: 5. This CDR3 comprises 17 residues. From germline, CDR1 is SGDLS and CDR2 YYNGEE. CDR3: CASSPRTGASGANVLTF. The CDR3 DNA follows: TGTGCCAGCAGCCCTCGGACAGGGGCCTCTGGGGCCAACGTCCTGACTTTC.

This sequence joins TRBV10-3 and TRBJ2-7; 12 bases map to TRBD1. Looked up from germline, CDR1 is ENHRY and CDR2 is SYGVKD. Trimming removed 5 bases from V and 5 bases from J; junction bases left unmatched: 4. The CDR3 covers 14 residues. The CDR3 coding sequence is TGTGCCATCAGTCGGGACAGGGGGCCCAACGAGCAGTACTTC. This codes for CAISRDRGPNEQYF.

This clonotype was picked up a small number of times. The rearrangement joins TRBV4-3 to TRBJ2-1, with 8 bases fitting TRBD2. The germline V gene encodes CDR1 LGHNA and CDR2 YSLEER. The CDR3 has 17 residues. V lost 0 bases and J lost 4; bases outside the gene matches: 8. The CDR3 nucleotides are TGCGCCAGCAGCCAAGAAGGGCCTAGCGGGTTTTACAATGAGCAGTTCTTC. Protein sequence: CASSQEGPSGFYNEQFF.

This clonotype was detected ten times or more. The CDR3 DNA sequence: TGTGCCAGCACTCCGCCGGGACTAGCGGGAGGGCATGAGCAGTTCTTC. This encodes CASTPPGLAGGHEQFF. The chain couples TRBV6-2 or TRBV6-3 to TRBJ2-1; 16 bases line up with TRBD2. Germline V gene sequence: CDR1 MNHEY, CDR2 SVGEGT. The CDR3 is 16 amino acids. V lost 7 bases to trimming and J lost 8 bases; unmatched junction nucleotides: 8.

This clonotype was observed at least ten times. This chain links TRBV12-3 or TRBV12-4 with TRBJ1-1; TRBD1 matches at 9 bases. CDR3 length: 14 residues. V trimming: 5 bases; J trimming: 5 bases; junction bases outside the gene matches: 6. The CDR3 region has the DNA TGTGCCAGCAGTCTGACAGGGGGAGGTACTGAAGCTTTCTTT. It translates to CASSLTGGGTEAFF.

V and J are TRBV5-1 and TRBJ2-7, with a tentative D call TRBD1 (9 bases). The CDR3 contains 16 residues. The germline V gene encodes CDR1 SGHRS and CDR2 YFSETQ. Trimming took 3 bases from V and 7 from J, leaving 23 bases between them. This CDR3 reads CASSYIAGQGSGEQYF. The DNA of the CDR3 is TGCGCCAGCAGCTACATAGCGGGACAGGGTAGCGGAGAGCAGTACTTC.

The rearrangement links TRBV27 to TRBJ1-2; D remains ambiguous. Germline V gives CDR1 MNHEY, CDR2 SMNVEV (reference sequence). Trimming removed 7 bases at V and 4 bases at J, with 13 bases between. The CDR3 covers 13 residues. The CDR3 loop is CASKEEVGYGYTF. DNA for the CDR3: TGTGCCAGCAAGGAGGAGGTTGGCTATGGCTACACCTTC.

This clonotype was found a few times. The J gene is TRBJ1-2, the V gene TRBV9; unclear D gene. Germline CDR1 and CDR2: SGDLS and YYNGEE. Trimming cost V 0 bases and J 2 bases, with 11 bases left between them. There are 15 residues in the CDR3. CDR3 bases: TGTGCCAGCAGCGTAGAGACCCCCAACAACTATGGCTACACCTTC. Encoded protein: CASSVETPNNYGYTF.

This clonotype was picked up a small number of times. The rearrangement links TRBV12-3 or TRBV12-4 to TRBJ2-1; the match to TRBD2 covers 10 bases. The CDR3 is 19 amino acids. V was clipped by 7 bases and J by 0 bases; unmatched bases: 15. The CDR3 loop reads CASTPGLAVMQSSYNEQFF. As DNA, the CDR3 is TGTGCCAGCACTCCCGGACTAGCGGTAATGCAAAGCTCCTACAATGAGCAGTTCTTC.

This clonotype was observed many times. The genes are TRBV12-3 or TRBV12-4 and TRBJ1-6; tentative D call: TRBD1 (6 bases). Trimming left V 5 bases short and J 6 bases short, with 8 bases between. The CDR3 totals 13 residues. The CDR3 nucleotides are TGTGCCAGCAGTGCAGGGGTTAATTCACCCCTCCACTTT. Residues: CASSAGVNSPLHF.

This chain uses TRBV29-1 with TRBJ2-3; TRBD1 aligns across 10 bases. With 7 bases clipped from V and 0 bases from J, the junction kept 10 bases outside the gene matches. Germline-derived CDR1 and CDR2 are SQVTM and ANQGSEA. This CDR3 comprises 16 residues. The CDR3 here is CSATGTGVPSTDTQYF. The DNA for the CDR3 is TGCAGCGCCACAGGGACAGGGGTCCCAAGCACAGATACGCAGTATTTT.